A single sample gave rise to the 18 T cell receptor beta chains below, sequenced in a study of spatial heterogeneity in lung cancer. TCRdb re-called the 5' RACE reads through MiXCR, storing one row per CDR3 protein. The sample lists some 52,000 distinct CDR3 sequences, approximately 7% seen once, with 2.5% to 3% in the top ten. Indicated time point: sample taken at primary tumor resection. Whole RNA from tumor, nontumor lung or frozen PBMC was sequenced unsorted. Material: PBMCs, obtained at surgery. The receptors stem from a female donor with early-stage non-small cell lung cancer.

This sequence joins TRBV5-1 and TRBJ2-7; 11 bases are a match to TRBD2. Germline CDR1 is SGHRS and CDR2 is YFSETQ. The CDR3 is made up of 16 amino acids. J gave up 2 bases and V 4 bases, and 8 bases lay outside the gene matches. The DNA for the CDR3 is TGCGCCAGCAGCCCAGGCACTAGCGGGGGAGCCTACGAGCAGTACTTC. Translated: CASSPGTSGGAYEQYF.

The V gene is TRBV5-1, the J gene TRBJ2-7, with 7 positions matching TRBD2. This CDR3 is 13 amino acids long. V was clipped by 4 bases and J by 2 bases; unmatched bases: 3. Germline V gene lookup returns CDR1 SGHRS and CDR2 YFSETQ. In DNA form, the CDR3 reads TGCGCCAGCAGCCCGGGGGGAGCCTACGAGCAGTACTTC. Encoded protein: CASSPGGAYEQYF.

At least ten counts were recorded for this clonotype. The chain has TRBV19 and TRBJ2-3, with 7 bases lining up with TRBD2. V trimming: 7 bases; J trimming: 2 bases; junction bases outside the gene matches: 12. Germline V lookup: CDR1 LNHDA, CDR2 SQIVND (reference sequence). CDR3 size: 16 residues. As DNA, the CDR3 is TGTGCCAGTACCCCGGGAAAGCGGGGCGCCACAGATACGCAGTATTTT. This translates into CASTPGKRGATDTQYF.

This clonotype was found a few times. The rearrangement links TRBV5-1 to TRBJ2-1; D uncertain. The CDR3 covers 11 residues. Per the germline V gene, CDR1 is SGHRS and CDR2 is YFSETQ. Between the trimmed V and J ends, which lost 4 bases and 5 bases, there was a span of 4 bases. CDR3 in DNA: TGCGCCAGCAGCGTCGACAATGAGCAGTTCTTC. Protein product: CASSVDNEQFF.

To note about this clonotype: This may be a read error: a much more frequent sequence differs by one nucleotide. The missing conserved phenylalanine or tryptophan at the end of this CDR3 makes a read error likely. V usage is TRBV3-1 and J usage is TRBJ2-5; D is ambiguous. The CDR3 contains 15 residues. The germline V gene has CDR1 LGHDT and CDR2 YNNKEL (reference sequence). With 2 bases removed from V and 9 bases from J, the gap between germline ends came to 19 bases. CDR3 sequence (DNA): TGTGCCAGCAGCCAATTTACTAAACCAAGAGGCCCCCAGTACTAC. Amino acid sequence: CASSQFTKPRGPQYY.

This chain uses TRBV2 with TRBJ2-3; D is unclear. The CDR3 totals 14 residues. V was cut by 1 base and J by 2 bases, with 7 bases left in between. Germline lookup yields CDR1 SNHLY and CDR2 FYNNEI. CDR3 sequence: CASSEDRYTDTQYF. In nucleotides, the CDR3 is TGTGCCAGCAGTGAAGACCGTTACACAGATACGCAGTATTTT. Complete variable domain (other parts from reference TRBV2 and TRBJ2-3): EPEVTQTPSHQVTQMGQEVILRCVPISNHLYFYWYRQILGQKVEFLVSFYNNEISEKSEIFDDQFSVERPDGSNFTLKIRSTKLEDSAMYFCASSEDRYTDTQYFGPGTRLTVL.

The sample holds many counts of this clonotype. The chain links TRBV28 to TRBJ2-4; no clear D gene. The CDR3 contains 13 residues. CDR1 and CDR2 (germline): MDHEN, SYDVKM. V gave up 3 bases and J gave up 0 bases, with 3 bases separating them. CDR3 DNA sequence: TGTGCCAGCAGTTTGCTAGCCAAAAACATTCAGTACTTC. Its protein product is CASSLLAKNIQYF.

The chain has TRBV21-1 and TRBJ2-7; whether TRBD1, the table's D call, matches the DNA was not checked. TRBV21-1 is noted as a pseudogene. The CDR3 is 16 residues long. The CDR3 DNA reads as TGTGCCAGCAGCAACTCCTTTCCCGGGACAGGCGCCGCCGGGGACTTC. This gives the protein CASSNSFPGTGAAGDF.

Many counts were recorded for this clonotype. The chain combines TRBV5-1 with TRBJ2-1; D is ambiguous. CDR1 is SGHRS and CDR2 is YFSETQ in the germline V gene. The CDR3 is 15 amino acids. Trimming took 2 bases from V and 0 from J, leaving 9 bases between them. The CDR3 bases are TGCGCCAGCAGCTTCACGGAACACTCCTACAATGAGCAGTTCTTC. Protein: CASSFTEHSYNEQFF.

The chain is built from TRBV5-1 and TRBJ1-1; D possibly corresponds to TRBD1 (6 bases). The CDR3 is made up of 15 amino acids. The germline V gene has CDR1 SGHRS and CDR2 YFSETQ. V gave up 4 bases and J gave up 5 bases, with 18 bases separating them. In nucleotides, the CDR3 is TGCGCCAGCAGCCAGCCAGGAGGGGGTTGGACTGAAGCTTTCTTT. Its protein product is CASSQPGGGWTEAFF.

In this sample, this clonotype turned up many times. The chain couples TRBV11-2 to TRBJ2-5; TRBD1 matches 8 bases. Per the germline V gene, CDR1 is SGHAT and CDR2 is FQNNGV. V lost 7 bases to trimming and J lost 6 bases; unmatched junction nucleotides: 7. There are 13 residues in the CDR3. CDR3 nucleotide sequence: TGTGCCAGCAACCTAGGGACAGGACAGACCCAGTACTTC. It is translated as CASNLGTGQTQYF.

The chain has TRBV15 and TRBJ2-7; weak D call: TRBD2 (5 bases). Trimming stripped 3 bases from V and 0 bases from J, with 15 bases between. The CDR3 sequence is 16 residues long. Germline V lookup: CDR1 LNHNV, CDR2 YYDKDF (reference sequence). The CDR3 region is CATSSGRGRSSYEQYF. DNA of the CDR3: TGTGCCACCAGCAGCGGTAGAGGGCGGAGCTCCTACGAGCAGTACTTC. Full variable domain (outside the CDR3, taken from reference TRBV15 and TRBJ2-7): DAMVIQNPRYQVTQFGKPVTLSCSQTLNHNVMYWYQQKSSQAPKLLFHYYDKDFNNEADTPDNFQSRRPNTSFCFLDIRSPGLGDTAMYLCATSSGRGRSSYEQYFGPGTRLTVT.

The gene calls are TRBV6-5 and TRBJ1-2, with 7 nucleotides matching TRBD1. Germline CDR1 and CDR2: MNHEY and SVGAGI. This CDR3 region has 13 residues. Germline trimming cut 5 bases from V and 3 bases from J; bases unmatched to any gene: 3. The CDR3 region is CASSQTGYYGYTF. CDR3 bases: TGTGCCAGCAGTCAGACAGGGTACTATGGCTACACCTTC.

The table lists this clonotype with a few counts. The rearrangement uses TRBV27 and TRBJ2-5; 11 bases agree with TRBD2. In germline, CDR1 is MNHEY, CDR2 SMNVEV (reference sequence). CDR3 length equals 17 residues. Trimming took 1 base from V and 0 from J; bases not matched to a gene: 4. The CDR3 is CASSLFSGGANQETQYF. In nucleotides, the CDR3 is TGTGCCAGCAGTTTATTTAGCGGGGGGGCCAACCAAGAGACCCAGTACTTC.

This clonotype occurred many times. CDR3 residues: CASSHQGALNQPQHF. The CDR3 region has the DNA TGTGCCAGCAGCCATCAGGGGGCCCTCAATCAGCCCCAGCATTTT. The chain employs TRBV6-6 and TRBJ1-5; the match to TRBD1 covers 8 bases. This CDR3 has 15 residues. CDR1 and CDR2 from the germline V gene are MNHNY and SVGAGI (reference sequence). V lost 6 bases to trimming and J lost 3 bases; unmatched junction nucleotides: 7.

The gene calls are TRBV7-8 and TRBJ2-5; no clear D. Trimming left V 1 base short and J 5 bases short, with 14 bases between. The CDR3 covers 15 residues. Germline CDR1 SGHVS, CDR2 FQNEAQ. CDR3 in amino acids: CASSLEVMLGETQYF. In DNA form, the CDR3 reads TGTGCCAGCAGCTTAGAGGTTATGCTTGGGGAGACCCAGTACTTC.

Comment on this clonotype: A much larger clone sits a single nucleotide away, making a read error possible. The chain carries TRBV7-2 and TRBJ2-2, with D tentatively TRBD2 (5 bases). The CDR3 spans 11 residues. CDR1 is SGHTA and CDR2 is FQGNSA in the germline V gene. CDR3 amino acids: CASSFSGEPFF. The CDR3 bases are TGTGCCAGCAGCTTTTCCGGGGAGCCGTTTTTT.

This clonotype was seen ten or more times. The chain couples TRBV29-1 to TRBJ2-7, with D perhaps matching TRBD1 (6 bases). This CDR3 has 14 residues. V was cut by 4 bases and J by 5 bases, with 18 bases left in between. The germline V gene has CDR1 SQVTM and CDR2 ANQGSEA. CDR3 bases: TGCAGCGTTGGACGAAGGGGGATTAGAAACGAGCAGTACTTC. This sequence encodes CSVGRRGIRNEQYF.